This T cell receptor beta chain was sequenced in a study of cytomegalovirus exposure and HLA in healthy donors (dated by TCRdb to between 2016 and 2019). About the full investigation: According to a later analysis, the approximately 130 validation repertoires were produced on the same platform as the approximately 690 repertoires of the first cohort. The study aimed to test whether cataloging public T cell receptors could reveal signatures of past pathogen exposure. In addition to the first cohort of 666 subjects, a separate validation cohort of approximately 110 different subjects was used. The study combined high-throughput TCR immunosequencing, statistical association of individual TCRs with disease status, and machine learning to predict cytomegalovirus infection status. Paper-wide results and their limitations: Of the cluster scores, about 94% were above 0 in a later analysis, which found that TCRs clustered in the first cohort also tended to co-occur in the roughly 130 validation repertoires. A later analysis had no HLA typing for the validation cohort, so co-occurrence there was scored across all 130 or so repertoires. According to the authors, the approach could potentially be generalized to other disease states and immunological phenotypes. In vitro tests confirmed that three of the cytomegalovirus-associated TCR beta chains recognize cytomegalovirus antigens. Cytomegalovirus status was reported to be diagnosed by the classifier with high specificity and sensitivity in both the original and validation cohorts. While some public TCRs were present in many individuals, most TCR sequences turned up only very rarely across donors. The study listed approximately 150 TCR beta chains as associated with cytomegalovirus.

Separate from the approximately 730-subject first cohort, the validation cohort of more than 90 subjects was the group to which the donors belonged. CDR1 SGHKS and CDR2 YYEKEE are derived from the germline V gene (reference sequence). There are 15 amino acids in the CDR3, from cysteine to phenylalanine inclusive. CDR3 DNA only is kept here, 45 bases in frame from base 1. The junction shows trimming of 7 bases on V and 0 bases on J, and the gene matches do not reach 6 bases of it. On this clone: Which antigen it targets is not known. The input lacks base qualities; no much larger clone sits a single base away.

Receptors were amplified or captured by the immunoSEQ multiplex PCR assay. The study's processing was this. A statistical classification framework was built for diagnosing cytomegalovirus status from the catalog of TCR beta chain sequences. Not all clones reach the TCRdb copy of this immuneACCESS table, which keeps in-frame sequences only. Checked studies attribute under half of the gap to unresolved V genes and leave the rest unexplained. The DNA gave D and trimming, while V, J and clone size come from that table. The sample table contains approximately 60,000 clones; only one count was recorded for 85% to 95% of them. The ten largest account for 5.8% of the sample.

The TCR sequence derives from a woman aged 18-30 years in good health and CMV-seronegative. What was sequenced was PBMCs. In this chain, TRBV5-5 is recombined with TRBJ2-5, with 10 bases in between that match TRBD1. The CDR3 reads as follows: CASGVTGGYQETQYF. DNA sequence: TGTGCCAGCGGGGTGACAGGGGGCTACCAAGAGACCCAGTACTTC.